The clone carrying this TCR beta chain was seen ten or more times. This entry belongs to a study of CD8+CD57+ T cells in acquired aplastic anemia. Study overall: An average of roughly 3 ug of DNA was obtained from sorted CD4+ and CD8+ cells.

Genomic DNA, the template, was used for profiling of the TCR beta VDJ and CDR3. TCRdb reprocessed the reads with MiXCR, giving one entry per CDR3 protein. Found here are some 240,000 distinct CDR3 sequences, about 37% of them singletons; the top ten hold about 1.1%. The source material was sorted CD4+, CD8+, or CD8+CD57+ T cells (not recorded which) from PBMCs. This TCR came from a human donor in good health, serving as a control.

DNA for the CDR3: TGTGCCACCAGCAGTTACCTCGGGGGGTACGAGCAGTACTTC. It yields the protein CATSSYLGGYEQYF. This chain connects TRBV15 to TRBJ2-7, with TRBD2 matching over 7 bases. The CDR3 is 14 amino acids. The germline gives CDR1 LNHNV, CDR2 YYDKDF (reference sequence). The V gene end was trimmed by 3 bases and the J gene end by 4 bases; junction bases not matched to a gene: 6.